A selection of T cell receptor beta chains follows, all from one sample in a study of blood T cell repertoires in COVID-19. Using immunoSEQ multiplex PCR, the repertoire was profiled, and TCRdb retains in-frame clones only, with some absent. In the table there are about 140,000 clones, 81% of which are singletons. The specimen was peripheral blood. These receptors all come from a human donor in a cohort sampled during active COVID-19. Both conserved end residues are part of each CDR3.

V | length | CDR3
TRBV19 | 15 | CASSTTGGSGNTIYF
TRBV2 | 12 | CASSWGPGEQFF
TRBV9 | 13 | CASSGGRGYEQYF
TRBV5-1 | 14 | CASSLVPSTDTQYF
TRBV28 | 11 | CASSKTGGYTF
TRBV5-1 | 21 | CASSLAVLDRGHLSSSYEQYF
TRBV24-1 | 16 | CATSDRGSLGYYEQYF
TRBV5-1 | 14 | CASSDPGMHYGYTF
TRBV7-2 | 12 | CASSPMYNEQFF
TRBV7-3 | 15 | CASSSQVSGANVLTF
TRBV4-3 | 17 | CASSQETGLSGANVLTF
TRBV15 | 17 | CATSRFPRDRTTYEQYF
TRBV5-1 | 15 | CASSLGDRENYGYTF
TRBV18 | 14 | CASSPSGPGLPQHF
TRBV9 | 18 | CASSVDPGQGSGASGYTF
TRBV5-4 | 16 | CASSRGGGTTNEKLFF
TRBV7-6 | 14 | CASSLGSVPHEQFF
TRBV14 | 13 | CASSLQGTGEQYF
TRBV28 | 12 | CASSTGQYEQYF
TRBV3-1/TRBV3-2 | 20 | CASSQDRRGTSGTSSYEQYF
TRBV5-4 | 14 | CASSFRDTQETQYF
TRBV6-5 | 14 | CASSSSAITDTQYF
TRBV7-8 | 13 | CASSFGGRYEQYF
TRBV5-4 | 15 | CASSSGLAGRETQYF
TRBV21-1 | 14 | CAPRSVDSTDTQYF
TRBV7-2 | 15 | CASSLAAPNYREQYF
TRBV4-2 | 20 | CASSPEVPRRASGYQETQYF
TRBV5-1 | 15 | CASSSGGSQVYEQYF
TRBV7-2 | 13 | CASSLVRTGELFF
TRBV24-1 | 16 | CATSVGGHSGTDTQYF
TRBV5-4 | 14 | CASSFQGSGQPQHF
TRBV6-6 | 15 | CASSQGTSGSDTQYF
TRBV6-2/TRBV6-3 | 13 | CASSSLRQREQYF